These 25 T cell receptor beta chains originate from one sample sequenced in a study of blood T cell repertoires in COVID-19. Clones were read by immunoSEQ multiplex PCR, and TCRdb kept only the in-frame ones, dropping some. The table records 250,000 to 300,000 clones, more than 75% of them present only once. The sample taken for sequencing was PBMCs or T cells enriched from blood (not recorded which). The receptors were sampled from an older woman in a cohort exposed to, infected with or recovered from COVID-19 (not recorded which).

The V gene is TRBV9, the J gene TRBJ2-7; D remains unclear. CDR3 length: 15 residues. Trimming pared 3 bases from V and 0 bases from J, leaving 13 bases between. Germline loops: CDR1 SGDLS, CDR2 YYNGEE. The CDR3 sequence is CASSADGGSSYEQYF. CDR3 coding DNA: TGTGCCAGCAGCGCCGATGGTGGTAGCTCCTACGAGCAGTACTTC.

The V gene is TRBV2, the J gene TRBJ1-5; TRBD1 agrees at 10 bases. Germline V gene lookup returns CDR1 SNHLY and CDR2 FYNNEI. With V trimmed by 8 bases and J by 8 bases, 6 bases remained unmatched. The CDR3 extends over 13 amino acids. The CDR3 reads CASRGQGTEPQHF. CDR3 sequence (DNA): TGTGCCAGCCGGGGACAGGGGACGGAGCCCCAGCATTTT.

The chain combines TRBV24-1 with TRBJ1-3; 7 nucleotides align to TRBD1. Germline loops: CDR1 KGHDR, CDR2 SFDVKD. The J segment lost 0 bases and the V segment lost 10 bases, leaving 5 bases of the junction unmatched. The CDR3 length is 14 residues. This CDR3 is CATPDRFSGNTIYF. CDR3 DNA: TGTGCCACTCCGGACAGGTTCTCTGGAAACACCATATATTTT.

This rearrangement joins TRBV13 to TRBJ2-1; D perhaps matches TRBD1 (6 bases). V lost 3 bases to trimming and J lost 5 bases, with 17 bases between them. Germline lookup yields CDR1 PRHDT and CDR2 FYEKMQ (reference sequence). This CDR3 is built from 16 residues. The CDR3 nucleotides read TGTGCCAGCAGCTTGAACGGGCTGGGGGCGAACAATGAGCAGTTCTTC. It encodes CASSLNGLGANNEQFF.

This chain connects TRBV18 to TRBJ2-3; no reliable D call. V was clipped by 3 bases and J by 6 bases, with 25 bases between them. Looked up from germline, CDR1 is KGHSH and CDR2 is LQKENI. The CDR3 runs to 18 residues. DNA for the CDR3: TGTGCCAGCTCACCGGGTAAAAGTGGAACTACCCCGTCGGATACGCAGTATTTT. As protein: CASSPGKSGTTPSDTQYF. Filled out from reference TRBV18 and TRBJ2-3, the complete variable domain reads NAGVMQNPRHLVRRRGQEARLRCSPMKGHSHVYWYRQLPEEGLKFMVYLQKENIIDESGMPKERFSAEFPKEGPSILRIQQVVRGDSAAYFCASSPGKSGTTPSDTQYFGPGTRLTVL.

The chain carries TRBV5-1 and TRBJ2-5, with TRBD1 identical over 7 bases. The V gene end was trimmed by 0 bases and the J gene end by 4 bases; junction bases not matched to a gene: 3. The CDR3 loop spans 14 amino acids. CDR1 SGHRS and CDR2 YFSETQ come from the germline V gene. CDR3 protein: CASSLAGQLETQYF. In nucleotides, the CDR3 is TGCGCCAGCAGCTTGGCGGGACAGTTAGAGACCCAGTACTTC.

This clone was counted once. The chain carries TRBV18 and TRBJ1-1, with D possibly matching TRBD1 (5 bases). Germline assignment: CDR1 KGHSH and CDR2 LQKENI. CDR3 length: 14 residues. The V gene lost 1 base and the J gene lost 5 bases, with 11 bases spanning the gap. The CDR3 is CASSPLGGVTEAFF. CDR3 bases: TGTGCCAGCTCACCACTGGGGGGAGTAACTGAAGCTTTCTTT.

A few counts support this clone. The chain has TRBV2 and TRBJ1-1; the D gene is possibly TRBD1 (6 bases). The V and J ends lost 7 bases and 3 bases respectively, with 12 bases between them. The germline V gene has CDR1 SNHLY and CDR2 FYNNEI. The CDR3 contains 13 residues. The CDR3 sequence: CASKSNRDTEAFF. CDR3 nucleotides: TGTGCCAGCAAGTCGAACAGGGACACTGAAGCTTTCTTT.

The V gene is TRBV18, the J gene TRBJ1-1, with 7 bases aligning to TRBD1. Germline CDR1 reads KGHSH; CDR2 reads LQKENI. With 4 bases clipped from V and 7 bases from J, the junction kept 3 bases outside the gene matches. The CDR3 sequence is 12 residues long. This CDR3 reads CASSQTGDEAFF. CDR3 coding DNA: TGTGCCAGCTCACAAACAGGGGATGAAGCTTTCTTT.

The V call is TRBV24-1, the J call TRBJ1-2; TRBD1 is a possible D gene (6 bases). Trimming removed 9 bases from V and 4 bases from J, with 11 bases in between. CDR3 length: 12 residues. Looked up from germline, CDR1 is KGHDR and CDR2 is SFDVKD. CDR3 coding DNA: TGTGCCACCTCCGGACAGTCCTATGGCTACACCTTC. Amino acid sequence: CATSGQSYGYTF.

This chain uses TRBV7-8 with TRBJ2-2, with 10 bases matching TRBD2. CDR3 size: 18 residues. The V gene end was trimmed by 1 base and the J gene end by 6 bases; junction bases not matched to a gene: 11. Germline lookup yields CDR1 SGHVS and CDR2 FQNEAQ. CDR3 nucleotides: TGTGCCAGCAGCTTAGGAGATAGCGGGAGGAAAGGGTCCGGGGAGCTGTTTTTT. It translates to CASSLGDSGRKGSGELFF.

The rearrangement joins TRBV13 to TRBJ2-7; D is unresolved. CDR1 PRHDT and CDR2 FYEKMQ come from the germline V gene (reference sequence). This CDR3 is 14 amino acids long. Trimming shortened V by 2 bases and J by 3 bases, and 11 bases separated the two germline ends. The DNA of the CDR3 is TGTGCCAGCAGCTTACACTCCTCCCTCTACGAGCAGTACTTC. Amino acid sequence: CASSLHSSLYEQYF.

The J gene is TRBJ1-6, the V gene TRBV9; D gene uncertain. Germline V gene lookup returns CDR1 SGDLS and CDR2 YYNGEE. This CDR3 spans 13 amino acids. V dropped 0 bases and J dropped 10 bases, with 8 bases sitting between them. As DNA, the CDR3 is TGTGCCAGCAGCGTAGGGTGGGAGTCACCCCTCCACTTT. Its protein is CASSVGWESPLHF.

This chain links TRBV13 with TRBJ1-5; the D gene is possibly TRBD1 (5 bases). The germline V and J ends were trimmed by 4 bases and 5 bases, with 21 bases remaining between them. The CDR3 is 17 amino acids. Germline loops: CDR1 PRHDT, CDR2 FYEKMQ (reference sequence). This chain's CDR3 is CASSSRRANSLDQPQHF. In DNA, the CDR3 is TGTGCCAGCAGCTCACGCAGGGCAAATTCGCTCGATCAGCCCCAGCATTTT. The variable domain in full, completed from reference TRBV13 and TRBJ1-5, reads AAGVIQSPRHLIKEKRETATLKCYPIPRHDTVYWYQQGPGQDPQFLISFYEKMQSDKGSIPDRFSAQQFSDYHSELNMSSLELGDSALYFCASSSRRANSLDQPQHFGDGTRLSIL.

This sequence joins TRBV30 and TRBJ1-5; D possibly corresponds to TRBD1 (6 bases). Trimming took 2 bases from V and 4 from J, leaving 9 bases between them. The CDR3 length is 13 residues. CDR1 is GTSNPN, CDR2 SVGIG, per germline (reference sequence). The CDR3 here is CAWSQDRNQPQHF. The CDR3 DNA is TGTGCCTGGAGTCAGGACAGAAATCAGCCCCAGCATTTT.

This chain uses TRBV10-3 with TRBJ1-2; TRBD1 might be the D (5 bases). V was trimmed by 5 bases and J by 8 bases, leaving 12 bases between them. The CDR3 runs to 12 residues. Germline V gene sequence: CDR1 ENHRY, CDR2 SYGVKD. CDR3 bases: TGTGCCATCAGTCTGGACACCTGGGGCTACACCTTC. Its translation: CAISLDTWGYTF.

This clone was seen more than once but under ten times. The chain combines TRBV2 with TRBJ2-7; TRBD1 aligns across 8 bases. V gave up 6 bases and J gave up 0 bases; unmatched junction bases: 4. From germline, CDR1 is SNHLY and CDR2 FYNNEI. The CDR3 is made up of 14 amino acids. The CDR3 region has the DNA TGTGCCAGCAGATGGACAGGGAACTCCTACGAGCAGTACTTC. It translates to CASRWTGNSYEQYF.

The chain is built from TRBV28 and TRBJ2-1; 10 bases match TRBD1. This CDR3 region has 15 residues. Per the germline V gene, CDR1 is MDHEN and CDR2 is SYDVKM. The J segment lost 4 bases and the V segment lost 7 bases, leaving 7 bases of the junction unmatched. DNA of the CDR3: TGTGCCAGCACCTCCGGGACAGGGGTTTACAATGAGCAGTTCTTC. The encoded protein is CASTSGTGVYNEQFF. The full variable domain, rest sourced from reference TRBV28 and TRBJ2-1, is DVKVTQSSRYLVKRTGEKVFLECVQDMDHENMFWYRQDPGLGLRLIYFSYDVKMKEKGDIPEGYSVSREKKERFSLILESASTNQTSMYLCASTSGTGVYNEQFFGPGTRLTVL.

This rearrangement joins TRBV7-6 to TRBJ2-5; D is undetermined. V was clipped by 3 bases and J by 5 bases, with 10 bases between them. This CDR3 comprises 13 residues. Germline V gives CDR1 SGHVS, CDR2 FNYEAQ. The chain's CDR3 is CASSFTIGETQYF. The CDR3 bases are TGTGCCAGCAGCTTTACTATCGGGGAGACCCAGTACTTC.

The chain combines TRBV11-2 with TRBJ2-7; 7 bases align to TRBD2. Looked up from germline, CDR1 is SGHAT and CDR2 is FQNNGV. With V trimmed by 7 bases and J by 6 bases, 12 bases remained unmatched. The CDR3 contains 14 residues. In DNA, the CDR3 is TGTGCCAGCACCCGTCCGGGACTACTCTCCGAGCAGTACTTC. As protein: CASTRPGLLSEQYF. The whole variable domain, filled in from reference TRBV11-2 and TRBJ2-7, reads EAGVAQSPRYKIIEKRQSVAFWCNPISGHATLYWYQQILGQGPKLLIQFQNNGVVDDSQLPKDRFSAERLKGVDSTLKIQPAKLEDSAVYLCASTRPGLLSEQYFGPGTRLTVT.

This clone was counted once. V and J are TRBV5-1 and TRBJ1-1; TRBD1 matches 7 bases. This CDR3 spans 15 amino acids. Germline V gives CDR1 SGHRS, CDR2 YFSETQ. V lost 2 bases and J lost 2; bases outside the gene matches: 6. CDR3 protein: CASSFTGTDNTEAFF. Here the CDR3 DNA reads TGCGCCAGCAGCTTTACCGGGACAGACAACACTGAAGCTTTCTTT. Full variable domain (remainder filled in from reference TRBV5-1 and TRBJ1-1): KAGVTQTPRYLIKTRGQQVTLSCSPISGHRSVSWYQQTPGQGLQFLFEYFSETQRNKGNFPGRFSGRQFSNSRSEMNVSTLELGDSALYLCASSFTGTDNTEAFFGQGTRLTVV.

The chain recombines TRBV13 with TRBJ1-2; a possible D gene is TRBD1 (5 bases). Germline-derived CDR1 and CDR2 are PRHDT and FYEKMQ (reference sequence). The V end lost 1 base, the J end lost 2 bases, and 11 bases lay between the germline ends. The CDR3 is 15 residues long. The CDR3 is CASSLDQGMNYGYTF. CDR3 DNA sequence: TGTGCCAGCAGCTTAGATCAGGGAATGAACTATGGCTACACCTTC.

The chain combines TRBV7-9 with TRBJ2-1; 10 bases match TRBD2. CDR3 length equals 15 residues. The trim removed 5 bases at V and 6 bases at J, leaving 7 bases unmatched. Germline lookup yields CDR1 SEHNR and CDR2 FQNEAQ (reference sequence). In nucleotides, the CDR3 is TGTGCCAGCAGCCGAGCTAGCGGGAGAGCCAATGAGCAGTTCTTC. As protein: CASSRASGRANEQFF.

The CDR3 region has the DNA TGCGCCAGCAGCTTGGACCGAACATCTAATGAAAAACTGTTTTTT. It yields the protein CASSLDRTSNEKLFF. V and J are TRBV5-1 and TRBJ1-4; D is ambiguous. The germline CDR1 and CDR2 sequences are SGHRS and YFSETQ. The CDR3 runs 15 residues. V lost 0 bases and J lost 3, with 9 bases in between.

This clone has a single count. The rearrangement joins TRBV7-9 to TRBJ2-1; 10 bases line up with TRBD2. CDR1 SEHNR and CDR2 FQNEAQ come from the germline V gene (reference sequence). Losses at the gene ends were 5 bases for V and 7 bases for J; bases not matched to a gene: 8. This CDR3 spans 15 amino acids. CDR3 protein: CASSRSGRGGNEQFF. CDR3 bases: TGTGCCAGCAGCCGCAGCGGGAGGGGAGGGAATGAGCAGTTCTTC.